This T cell receptor beta chain was sequenced during a study of T cell changes during pregnancy in multiple sclerosis (dated by TCRdb to the late 2010s). Study-wide context: The study looked at changes in the T cell repertoire across pregnancy in women with multiple sclerosis.

Details on this clone: The antigen it recognizes is unknown. Per-base quality was not reported, and no clone a single base away is much larger than it.

Library generation was performed with the immunoSEQ multiplex PCR assay. TCRdb's version of the immuneACCESS table is confined to in-frame rearrangements and falls short of the full clone set. An unresolved V gene accounts for under half of the shortfall where checked; the remainder is of unknown origin. The sample table contains approximately 62,000 clones; only one count was recorded for approximately 93% of them. Less than 5% of the sample goes to the ten largest clones. There are 14 amino acids in the CDR3, from cysteine to phenylalanine inclusive. The kept DNA is CDR3 alone, 42 bases in frame from the first base. The germline V gene specifies SGHVS as CDR1 and FNYEAQ as CDR2. Deletion took 5 bases off V and 5 bases off J, with a span of 15 bases between the germline ends.

The sequencing used CD8+ T cells from peripheral blood mononuclear cells, collected in the second trimester of pregnancy. The sequence was collected from a female donor with multiple sclerosis, enrolled in a pregnancy study. The sequence links TRBV7-6 to TRBJ2-5, with a tentative D gene TRBD1 over 6 matching bases. For the CDR3, the sequence is CASSPNRETETQYF. The DNA sequence reads TGTGCCAGCAGCCCAAACAGGGAAACGGAGACCCAGTACTTC.